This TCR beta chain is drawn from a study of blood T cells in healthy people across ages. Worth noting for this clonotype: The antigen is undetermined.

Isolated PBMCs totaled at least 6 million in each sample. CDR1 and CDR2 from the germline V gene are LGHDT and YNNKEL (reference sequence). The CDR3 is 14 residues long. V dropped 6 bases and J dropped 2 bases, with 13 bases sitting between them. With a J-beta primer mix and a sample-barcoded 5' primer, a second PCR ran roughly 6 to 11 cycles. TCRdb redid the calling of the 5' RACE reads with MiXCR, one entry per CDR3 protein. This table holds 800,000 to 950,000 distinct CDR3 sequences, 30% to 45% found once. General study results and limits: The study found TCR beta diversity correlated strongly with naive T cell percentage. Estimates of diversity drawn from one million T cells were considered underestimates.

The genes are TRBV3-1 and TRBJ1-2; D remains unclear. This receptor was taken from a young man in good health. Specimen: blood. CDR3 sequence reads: CASSFPNRNYGYTF. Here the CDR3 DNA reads TGTGCCAGCAGTTTCCCGAACAGAAACTATGGCTACACCTTC.